This T cell receptor beta chain was observed in a study of shared clonotypes between healthy human individuals. General study points: Donor clonotype sharing was expected to depend on sequencing depth.

Germline V lookup: CDR1 SGHTA, CDR2 FQGNSA. The CDR3 spans 15 residues. V trimming: 6 bases; J trimming: 2 bases; junction bases outside the gene matches: 7. The authors distributed each subset's genomic DNA evenly over several immunoSEQ plates. Data came from immunoSEQ multiplex PCR; TCRdb stores just in-frame clones and leaves some out. The sample contains 400,000 to 500,000 clones, 79% of which appear only once. The donors, all of them Caucasian adults, lived in Nashville, Tennessee. Details on this clone: Its specificity is not known.

The TCR comes from a woman aged 40 to 55 in good health. Some clones in this sample may be carry-over from other donors' samples. The V call is TRBV7-2, the J call TRBJ2-5; TRBD2 matches 9 bases. Sequenced material: PBMCs. The CDR3 nucleotides are TGTGCCAGCAGGCGTTTAGCGGGAGAGCAAGAGACCCAGTACTTC. This gives the protein CASRRLAGEQETQYF.